This T cell receptor beta chain originates from a study of cytomegalovirus exposure and HLA in healthy donors. Findings and limits, study-wide: A list of 164 TCR beta chains associated with cytomegalovirus was given. It was reported in a later analysis that an Asian-associated ancestry cluster showed fewer N-insertions than the approximately 670-donor mean.

Concerning this clone itself: Its specificity is not known.

The V end was cut by 8 bases, the J end by 7 bases, with 11 bases between. CDR3 length equals 12 residues. The germline gives CDR1 SNHLY, CDR2 FYNNEI. The PCR employed 60 Vbeta primers together with 13 Jbeta primers. Profiled with immunoSEQ multiplex PCR; TCRdb holds only in-frame clones, not every one. In the table there are 100,000 to 150,000 clones, 83% of which are singletons. This receptor was taken from a man between 18 and 29 years old in good health and CMV-seropositive. The chain combines TRBV2 with TRBJ2-2, with a possible D match to TRBD1 (5 bases). Sequencing was done on a sample of PBMCs. The CDR3 loop reads CASQGRGGELFF. As DNA, the CDR3 is TGTGCCAGCCAGGGAAGGGGCGGGGAGCTGTTTTTT.